This T cell receptor (beta chain) is drawn from a study of cytomegalovirus exposure and HLA in healthy donors. Notes on the study in general: Altogether, 150 to 200 TCR beta chains were recorded as cytomegalovirus-associated.

In regard to this clone: Its antigen remains unknown.

CDR3 length: 14 amino acids. Between the trimmed V and J ends, which lost 5 bases and 4 bases, there was a span of 12 bases. Per germline, CDR1 SGHTA and CDR2 FQGNSA. The PCR made use of 60 Vbeta and 13 Jbeta primers. Sequencing used immunoSEQ multiplex PCR; TCRdb keeps in-frame clones, though not all of them. Of about 240,000 clones listed, 82% are singletons. The receptor was derived from a woman between 40 and 50 years old in good health and CMV-seropositive. The chain has TRBV7-2 and TRBJ2-1; D might be TRBD2 (6 bases). The sequenced sample was PBMCs. CDR3 in DNA: TGTGCCAGCAGCATCCCTAGCGTTTACAATGAGCAGTTCTTC. Translating gives CASSIPSVYNEQFF.